This T cell receptor beta chain was identified during a study of OX40 agonist ivuxolimab in advanced cancers. The CDR3 is made up of 14 amino acids. V was shortened by 3 bases and J by 1 base, with 10 bases between the two germline ends. Germline CDR1 is SGHNT and CDR2 is YENEEA. Clones were read by immunoSEQ multiplex PCR, and TCRdb kept only the in-frame ones, dropping some. The data contain some 50,000 clones, just over 85% of them singletons. As regards this clone: Antigen specificity is unknown.

Study-wide findings and caveats: Part of the nonresponder group also had normalized T-cell clonal expansion that was low.

Anyone with autoimmune disease history or systemic immunosuppression was excluded. The specimen was CD4+ or CD8+ T cells sorted from blood, collected in a trial of the OX40 agonist ivuxolimab. This receptor was obtained from an adult with an advanced solid tumor such as melanoma, head and neck, liver or kidney cancer. The gene calls are TRBV11-3 and TRBJ2-7; D not certain. The CDR3 loop reads CASSLLVGSYEQYF. The CDR3 region has the DNA TGTGCCAGCAGCTTGTTGGTCGGTTCCTACGAGCAGTACTTC.